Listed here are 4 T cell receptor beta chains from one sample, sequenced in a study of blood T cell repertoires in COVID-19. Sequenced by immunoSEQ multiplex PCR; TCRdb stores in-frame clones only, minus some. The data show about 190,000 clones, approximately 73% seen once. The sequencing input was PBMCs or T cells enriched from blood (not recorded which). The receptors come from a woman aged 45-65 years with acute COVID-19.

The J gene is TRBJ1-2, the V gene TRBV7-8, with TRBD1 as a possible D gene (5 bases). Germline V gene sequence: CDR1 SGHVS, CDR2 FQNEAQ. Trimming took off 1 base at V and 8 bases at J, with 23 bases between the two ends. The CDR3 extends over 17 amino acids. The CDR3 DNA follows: TGTGCCAGCAGCTTAGTCTCTCAGGAGGGGTTTAGCGGAGGCTACACCTTC. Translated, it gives CASSLVSQEGFSGGYTF. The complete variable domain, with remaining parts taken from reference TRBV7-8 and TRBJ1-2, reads GAGVSQSPRYKVAKRGQDVALRCDPISGHVSLFWYQQALGQGPEFLTYFQNEAQLDKSGLPSDRFFAERPEGSVSTLKIQRTQQEDSAVYLCASSLVSQEGFSGGYTFGSGTRLTVV.

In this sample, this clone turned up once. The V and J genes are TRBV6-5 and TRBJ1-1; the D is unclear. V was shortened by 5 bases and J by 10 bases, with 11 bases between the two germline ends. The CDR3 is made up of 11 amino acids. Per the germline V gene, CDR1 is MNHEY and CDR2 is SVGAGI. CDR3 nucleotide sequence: TGTGCCAGCAGTCCCGGGTTAGTAGCTTTCTTT. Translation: CASSPGLVAFF.

The CDR3 coding sequence is TGTGCCAGCAGCTTAGGAGGCGGGGGGGCCGGAGATACGCAGTATTTT. Protein sequence: CASSLGGGGAGDTQYF. This chain joins TRBV7-2 and TRBJ2-3, with 9 bases that match TRBD2. Germline V lookup: CDR1 SGHTA, CDR2 FQGNSA. The V and J ends lost 1 base and 5 bases, in that order; junction bases with no gene match: 7. CDR3 size: 16 residues.

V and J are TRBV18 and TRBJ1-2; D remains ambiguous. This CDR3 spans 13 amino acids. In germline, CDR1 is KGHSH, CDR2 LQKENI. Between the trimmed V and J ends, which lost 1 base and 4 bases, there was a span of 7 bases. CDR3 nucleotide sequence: TGTGCCAGCTCACCACAGGAGAGCTATGGCTACACCTTC. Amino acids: CASSPQESYGYTF. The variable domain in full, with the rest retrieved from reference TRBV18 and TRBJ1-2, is NAGVMQNPRHLVRRRGQEARLRCSPMKGHSHVYWYRQLPEEGLKFMVYLQKENIIDESGMPKERFSAEFPKEGPSILRIQQVVRGDSAAYFCASSPQESYGYTFGSGTRLTVV.